Each of the 23 T cell receptor beta chains below was sequenced from the same sample in a study of T cell responses to AZD1222 COVID-19 vaccine. Assay: immunoSEQ multiplex PCR; the TCRdb copy retains only in-frame clones and omits some. The table records around 140,000 clones, 75% to 85% of them present only once. The sequencing used peripheral blood, collected 28 days after the second dose of the MenACWY control vaccine. The receptors were gathered from an adult who received the MenACWY meningococcal vaccine as a control.

The chain uses TRBV28 and TRBJ2-3; D call uncertain. CDR1 and CDR2 (germline): MDHEN, SYDVKM. Trimming shortened V by 4 bases and J by 6 bases, and 14 bases separated the two germline ends. The CDR3 contains 14 residues. This chain's CDR3 is CASSSSDRWDTQYF. The CDR3 DNA follows: TGTGCCAGCAGTTCCTCGGACCGCTGGGATACGCAGTATTTT.

The CDR3: CASGTGLPRYEQYF. DNA for the CDR3: TGTGCCAGTGGGACCGGACTCCCGCGCTACGAGCAGTACTTC. The gene calls are TRBV7-9 and TRBJ2-7; either TRBD1 or TRBD2 may fit D (5 bases each). V lost 9 bases, J lost 3 bases, and 18 bases lay in between. Germline-derived CDR1 and CDR2 are SEHNR and FQNEAQ (reference sequence). CDR3 length equals 14 residues.

This clone was seen once. J is TRBJ1-3 and V is TRBV5-1; TRBD1 is a possible D gene (5 bases). This CDR3 contains 14 residues. V shed 4 bases and J shed 2 bases, with 10 bases lying between them. Germline-derived CDR1 and CDR2 are SGHRS and YFSETQ. The CDR3 is CASSPGGTGNTIYF. The DNA of the CDR3 is TGCGCCAGCAGCCCCGGGGGTACTGGAAACACCATATATTTT. The full variable domain, completed using reference TRBV5-1 and TRBJ1-3, is KAGVTQTPRYLIKTRGQQVTLSCSPISGHRSVSWYQQTPGQGLQFLFEYFSETQRNKGNFPGRFSGRQFSNSRSEMNVSTLELGDSALYLCASSPGGTGNTIYFGEGSWLTVV.

The genes are TRBV25-1 and TRBJ1-2; 10 positions match TRBD1. Germline trimming cut 6 bases from V and 1 base from J; bases unmatched to any gene: 14. This CDR3 spans 18 amino acids. CDR1 MGHDK and CDR2 SYGVNS come from the germline V gene. The CDR3 nucleotides read TGTGCCAGCAGCTCGAACCACGGGAGGGACAGGGGTAACTATGGCTACACCTTC. Its protein product is CASSSNHGRDRGNYGYTF.

The chain combines TRBV10-1 with TRBJ1-2; D ambiguous. CDR1 WNHNN and CDR2 SYGVQD come from the germline V gene (reference sequence). The CDR3 totals 13 residues. Trimming pared 6 bases from V and 5 bases from J, leaving 13 bases between. CDR3 DNA sequence: TGCGCCAGCAGCCCACTCTCCTCGTATGGCTACACCTTC. This sequence encodes CASSPLSSYGYTF.

This clone showed up just once. The chain is built from TRBV11-2 and TRBJ1-5; TRBD1 aligns across 7 bases. The CDR3 totals 14 residues. Trimming removed 5 bases from V and 3 bases from J; junction bases left unmatched: 4. The germline V gene has CDR1 SGHAT and CDR2 FQNNGV. The CDR3 region is CASSPGTVNQPQHF. The CDR3 DNA sequence: TGTGCCAGCAGCCCCGGGACAGTCAATCAGCCCCAGCATTTT. The whole variable domain, remainder taken from reference TRBV11-2 and TRBJ1-5, is EAGVAQSPRYKIIEKRQSVAFWCNPISGHATLYWYQQILGQGPKLLIQFQNNGVVDDSQLPKDRFSAERLKGVDSTLKIQPAKLEDSAVYLCASSPGTVNQPQHFGDGTRLSIL.

This chain connects TRBV5-1 to TRBJ2-3; D remains ambiguous. Germline-derived CDR1 and CDR2 are SGHRS and YFSETQ. There are 12 residues in the CDR3. The V gene lost 4 bases and the J gene lost 5 bases, with 8 bases spanning the gap. The CDR3 coding sequence is TGCGCCAGCAGCAGCCCCGGAGATACGCAGTATTTT. It encodes CASSSPGDTQYF.

The chain combines TRBV6-1 with TRBJ1-3, with a weak D call TRBD1 (6 bases). V lost 2 bases, J lost 4 bases, and 18 bases lay in between. CDR3 size: 17 residues. The V gene's germline CDR1 is MNHNS and CDR2 SASEGT. The CDR3 nucleotides are TGTGCCAGCAGTGAATTCGGGGGGGGGCTAGGAGGAAACACCATATATTTT. Protein sequence: CASSEFGGGLGGNTIYF.

CDR3 bases: TGTGCCAGCAGCTTAGGGCTAGCGGGAGGCCCACCCTACAATGAGCAGTTCTTC. Encoded protein: CASSLGLAGGPPYNEQFF. This chain links TRBV7-2 with TRBJ2-1; 11 bases are shared with TRBD2. Germline-derived CDR1 and CDR2 are SGHTA and FQGNSA. The CDR3 sequence is 18 residues long. J lost 2 bases, V lost 1 base, and 7 bases had no gene match.

The chain links TRBV6-5 to TRBJ2-3, with 7 bases matching TRBD2. Trimming at V came to 0 bases and at J to 3 bases, leaving 6 bases not matched to a gene. Germline V lookup: CDR1 MNHEY, CDR2 SVGAGI. The CDR3 extends over 16 amino acids. CDR3 sequence reads: CASSYSFRTRTDTQYF. As DNA, the CDR3 is TGTGCCAGCAGTTACTCATTCCGGACTAGAACAGATACGCAGTATTTT.

This clone was counted once. V usage is TRBV30 and J usage is TRBJ1-2, with D perhaps TRBD1 (6 bases). Trimming pared 2 bases from V and 6 bases from J, leaving 19 bases between. The germline gives CDR1 GTSNPN, CDR2 SVGIG (reference sequence). The CDR3 is made up of 15 amino acids. This CDR3 is CAWSPLGRGADGYTF. The CDR3 bases are TGTGCCTGGAGTCCCCTTGGACGGGGGGCGGATGGCTACACCTTC.

In its sample, this clone was seen a few times. The chain couples TRBV7-3 to TRBJ1-1; 7 nucleotides align to TRBD1. The J segment lost 1 base and the V segment lost 5 bases, leaving 4 bases of the junction unmatched. Looked up from germline, CDR1 is SGHTA and CDR2 is FQGTGA. The length of the CDR3 is 14 residues. CDR3 in amino acids: CASSPAGGNTEAFF. The CDR3 DNA reads TGTGCCAGCAGCCCAGCAGGGGGGAACACTGAAGCTTTCTTT.

This clone was counted a single time. V gene TRBV29-1 combines with J gene TRBJ2-1; D could derive from TRBD1 or TRBD2 (5 bases each). CDR1 and CDR2 from the germline V gene are SQVTM and ANQGSEA. CDR3 length: 15 amino acids. Deletions cut 1 base from V and 6 bases from J, with 16 bases between. The CDR3 DNA follows: TGCAGCGTTGAAGCGGGGCTAGCTCCGGGCAATGAGCAGTTCTTC. Translating it yields CSVEAGLAPGNEQFF.

This chain joins TRBV7-8 and TRBJ1-5; D not resolved. Trimming shortened V by 3 bases and J by 4 bases, and 13 bases separated the two germline ends. CDR3 length: 15 residues. The germline gives CDR1 SGHVS, CDR2 FQNEAQ. CDR3 protein: CASSFLGQANQPQHF. CDR3 in DNA: TGTGCCAGCAGCTTTTTGGGTCAGGCGAATCAGCCCCAGCATTTT.

V gene TRBV15 combines with J gene TRBJ1-4, with 8 positions matching TRBD1. The CDR3 is 14 amino acids. V shed 4 bases, J shed 5 bases, and the junction held 3 bases outside the gene matches. Germline V gives CDR1 LNHNV, CDR2 YYDKDF (reference sequence). The CDR3 loop reads CATSTDRGNEKLFF. CDR3 nucleotide sequence: TGTGCCACCAGCACCGACAGGGGAAATGAAAAACTGTTTTTT.

This clone appeared a single time. The V gene is TRBV7-9, the J gene TRBJ1-4, with D maybe TRBD1 (5 bases). V dropped 5 bases and J dropped 10 bases, with 5 bases sitting between them. CDR3 length: 10 residues. Germline CDR1 is SEHNR and CDR2 is FQNEAQ (reference sequence). CDR3 loop: CASSGGKLFF. Here the CDR3 DNA reads TGTGCCAGCAGCGGGGGAAAACTGTTTTTT.

This chain uses TRBV5-5 with TRBJ1-4; D uncertain. This CDR3 spans 15 amino acids. V lost 0 bases and J 4 bases, leaving 10 bases between the germline ends. The germline gives CDR1 SGHKS, CDR2 YYEKEE (reference sequence). The CDR3 nucleotides are TGTGCCAGCAGCTTGGCTGGCAGTTATAATGAAAAACTGTTTTTT. It codes for CASSLAGSYNEKLFF.

The J gene is TRBJ1-2, the V gene TRBV21-1; the table names TRBD1, a call not compared with the DNA. TRBV21-1 has pseudogene status. This CDR3 is built from 12 residues. CDR3 loop: CAPRDTNYGYTF. The CDR3 bases are TGTGCCCCCAGGGACACTAACTATGGCTACACCTTC.

The genes are TRBV6-5 and TRBJ1-2, with D unresolved. The CDR3 is made up of 13 amino acids. In germline, CDR1 is MNHEY, CDR2 SVGAGI. V was trimmed by 6 bases and J by 1 base, leaving 9 bases between them. The CDR3 here is CASRTGINYGYTF. The CDR3 DNA follows: TGTGCCAGCAGGACGGGAATTAACTATGGCTACACCTTC.

The CDR3 is CASSMEGLSNQPQHF. CDR3 coding DNA: TGTGCCAGTAGTATGGAGGGACTATCCAATCAGCCCCAGCATTTT. The chain has TRBV19 and TRBJ1-5; maybe TRBD1 (5 bases). The CDR3 extends over 15 amino acids. Per germline, CDR1 LNHDA and CDR2 SQIVND (reference sequence). V lost 3 bases, J lost 3 bases, and 12 bases lay in between.

This clone was picked up one time. The chain employs TRBV4-3 and TRBJ2-7, with D unresolved. The CDR3 contains 12 residues. Looked up from germline, CDR1 is LGHNA and CDR2 is YSLEER. V was clipped by 0 bases and J by 2 bases, with 2 bases between them. The CDR3 protein is CASSQDPYEQYF. The DNA of the CDR3 is TGCGCCAGCAGCCAAGATCCCTACGAGCAGTACTTC.

This chain connects TRBV5-4 to TRBJ2-5; TRBD2 aligns across 11 bases. The trim removed 4 bases at V and 5 bases at J, leaving 10 bases unmatched. The CDR3 runs to 16 residues. Germline V gene sequence: CDR1 SGHNT, CDR2 YYREEE (reference sequence). The DNA of the CDR3 is TGTGCCAGCAGCCCCCGGGGTAGCGGGAGGGTGGAGACCCAGTACTTC. Its protein is CASSPRGSGRVETQYF.

V is TRBV30 and J is TRBJ2-1; the D gene is possibly TRBD2 (6 bases). The CDR3 totals 15 residues. The germline gives CDR1 GTSNPN, CDR2 SVGIG (reference sequence). Trimming left V 2 bases short and J 4 bases short, with 15 bases between. CDR3 in DNA: TGTGCCTGGAGTTGGGGGAGCGGGCTTTACAATGAGCAGTTCTTC. Encoded protein: CAWSWGSGLYNEQFF. Based on the CDR3 plus reference TRBV30 and TRBJ2-1, the full variable domain is SQTIHQWPATLVQPVGSPLSLECTVEGTSNPNLYWYRQAAGRGLQLLFYSVGIGQISSEVPQNLSASRPQDRQFILSSKKLLLSDSGFYLCAWSWGSGLYNEQFFGPGTRLTVL.